This T cell receptor (beta chain) was identified in a study of CD8+ T cells in alopecia areata. Looking at the study overall: Patients in the treated group were given tofacitinib by mouth, 5 to 10 mg twice a day.

Treatment described: oral pan-JAK inhibitor, 5-10 mg twice daily. CDR1 and CDR2 (germline): WNHNN, SYGVQD (reference sequence). CDR3 size: 14 residues. The V and J ends lost 3 bases and 3 bases respectively, with 10 bases between them. Following extraction, RNA underwent reverse transcription to cDNA, which served as the sequencing template. The assay was immunoSEQ multiplex PCR, and TCRdb's table has in-frame clones only and misses some. The sample includes more than 95,000 clones, around 86% of them seen just once. This clonotype was obtained from a human donor with alopecia areata. V is TRBV10-1 and J is TRBJ2-3, with D unresolved. Specimen: CD8+ T cells sorted from blood, collected at approximately week 30, from a patient treated with tofacitinib. Here the CDR3 DNA reads TGCGCCAGCAGTGATGGGCGGATTACAGATACGCAGTATTTT. It translates to CASSDGRITDTQYF.